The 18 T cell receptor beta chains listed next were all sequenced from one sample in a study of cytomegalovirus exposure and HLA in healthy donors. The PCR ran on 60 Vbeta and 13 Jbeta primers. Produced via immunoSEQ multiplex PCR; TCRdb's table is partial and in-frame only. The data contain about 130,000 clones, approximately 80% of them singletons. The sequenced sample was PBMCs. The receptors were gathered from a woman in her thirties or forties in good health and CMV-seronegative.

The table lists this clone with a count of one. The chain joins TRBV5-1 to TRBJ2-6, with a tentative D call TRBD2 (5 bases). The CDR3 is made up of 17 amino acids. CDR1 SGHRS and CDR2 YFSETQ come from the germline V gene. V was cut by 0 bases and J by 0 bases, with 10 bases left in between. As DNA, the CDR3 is TGCGCCAGCAGCTTGGAAGGGAGACCCTCTGGGGCCAACGTCCTGACTTTC. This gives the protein CASSLEGRPSGANVLTF.

CDR3: CASSPQGQGIAKNIQYF. DNA for the CDR3: TGCGCCAGCAGCCCCCAGGGACAGGGTATAGCCAAAAACATTCAGTACTTC. The V and J genes are TRBV4-1 and TRBJ2-4; 9 nucleotides agree with TRBD1. CDR1 and CDR2 (germline): MGHRA, YSYEKL. Germline trimming cut 4 bases from V and 0 bases from J; bases unmatched to any gene: 7. There are 17 residues in the CDR3.

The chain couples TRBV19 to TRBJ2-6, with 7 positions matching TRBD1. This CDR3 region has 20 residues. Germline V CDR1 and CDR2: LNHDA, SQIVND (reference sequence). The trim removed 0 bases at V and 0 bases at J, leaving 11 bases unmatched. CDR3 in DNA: TGTGCCAGTAGTATAGATTTTTGGGGACAGCTCCGCTCTGGGGCCAACGTCCTGACTTTC. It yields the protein CASSIDFWGQLRSGANVLTF.

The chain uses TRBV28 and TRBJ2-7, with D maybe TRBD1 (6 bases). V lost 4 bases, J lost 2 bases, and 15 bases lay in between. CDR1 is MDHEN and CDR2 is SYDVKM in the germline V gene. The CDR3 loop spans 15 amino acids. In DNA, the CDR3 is TGTGCCAGCAGTTCAACAGGGCCTCGAGCCTACGAGCAGTACTTC. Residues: CASSSTGPRAYEQYF. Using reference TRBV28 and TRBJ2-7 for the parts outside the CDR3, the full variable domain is DVKVTQSSRYLVKRTGEKVFLECVQDMDHENMFWYRQDPGLGLRLIYFSYDVKMKEKGDIPEGYSVSREKKERFSLILESASTNQTSMYLCASSSTGPRAYEQYFGPGTRLTVT.

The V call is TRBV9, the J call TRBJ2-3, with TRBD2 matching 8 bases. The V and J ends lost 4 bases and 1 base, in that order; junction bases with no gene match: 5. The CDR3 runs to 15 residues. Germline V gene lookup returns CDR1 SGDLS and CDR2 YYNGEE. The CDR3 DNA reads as TGTGCCAGCAGCCCTTCTAGCGGGCGCACAGATACGCAGTATTTT. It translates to CASSPSSGRTDTQYF. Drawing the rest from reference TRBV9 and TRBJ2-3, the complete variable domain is DSGVTQTPKHLITATGQRVTLRCSPRSGDLSVYWYQQSLDQGLQFLIQYYNGEERAKGNILERFSAQQFPDLHSELNLSSLELGDSALYFCASSPSSGRTDTQYFGPGTRLTVL.

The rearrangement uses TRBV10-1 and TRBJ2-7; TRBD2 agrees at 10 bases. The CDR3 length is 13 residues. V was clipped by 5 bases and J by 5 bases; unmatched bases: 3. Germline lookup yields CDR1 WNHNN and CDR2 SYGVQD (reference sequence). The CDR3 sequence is CASSPGTSDEQYF. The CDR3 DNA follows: TGCGCCAGCAGTCCCGGGACTAGCGACGAGCAGTACTTC.

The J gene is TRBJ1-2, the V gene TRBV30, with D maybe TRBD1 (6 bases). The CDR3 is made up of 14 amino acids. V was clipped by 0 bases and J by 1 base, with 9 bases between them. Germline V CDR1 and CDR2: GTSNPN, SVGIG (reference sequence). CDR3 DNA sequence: TGTGCCTGGAGTGTTTACAGGGTTAACTATGGCTACACCTTC. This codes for CAWSVYRVNYGYTF.

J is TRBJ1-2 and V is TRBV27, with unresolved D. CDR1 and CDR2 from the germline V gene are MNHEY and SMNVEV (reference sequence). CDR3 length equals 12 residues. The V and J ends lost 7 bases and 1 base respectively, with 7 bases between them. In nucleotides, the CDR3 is TGTGCCAGCAAACATGGTAACTATGGCTACACCTTC. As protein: CASKHGNYGYTF.

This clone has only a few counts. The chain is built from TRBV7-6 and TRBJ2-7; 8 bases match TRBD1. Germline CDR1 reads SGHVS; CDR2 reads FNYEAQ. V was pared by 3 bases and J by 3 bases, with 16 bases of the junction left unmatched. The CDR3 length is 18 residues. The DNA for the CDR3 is TGTGCCAGCAGCTTTCTTAGCGGAGAAGGACAGGGCAGCTACGAGCAGTACTTC. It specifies CASSFLSGEGQGSYEQYF.

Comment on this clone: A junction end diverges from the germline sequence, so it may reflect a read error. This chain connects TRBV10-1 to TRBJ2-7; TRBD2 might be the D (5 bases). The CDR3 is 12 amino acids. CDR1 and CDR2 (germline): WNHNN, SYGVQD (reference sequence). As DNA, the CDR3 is TGCGCCAGCAGGAGGGATGGGTACGAGCAGTGCTTC. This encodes CASRRDGYEQCF.

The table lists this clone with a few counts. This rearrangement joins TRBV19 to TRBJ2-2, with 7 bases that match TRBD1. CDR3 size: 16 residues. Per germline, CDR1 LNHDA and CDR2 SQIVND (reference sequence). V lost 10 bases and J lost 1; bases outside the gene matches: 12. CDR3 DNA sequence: TGTGCCACCCACGGCGGTAGACAGGGGAACACCGGGGAGCTGTTTTTT. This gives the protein CATHGGRQGNTGELFF.

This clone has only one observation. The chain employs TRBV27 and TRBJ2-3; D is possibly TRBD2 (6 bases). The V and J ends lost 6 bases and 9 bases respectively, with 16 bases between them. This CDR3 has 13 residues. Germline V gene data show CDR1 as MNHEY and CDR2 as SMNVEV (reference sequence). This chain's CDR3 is CASSPVLGRTQYF. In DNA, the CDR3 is TGTGCCAGCAGCCCCGTTTTGGGGAGGACGCAGTATTTT.

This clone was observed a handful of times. In DNA form, the CDR3 reads TGCGCCAGCAGCTTGATAGTCGAAAAACTGTTTTTT. Translated, it gives CASSLIVEKLFF. The chain has TRBV5-1 and TRBJ1-4; no clear D gene. Trimming pared 1 base from V and 8 bases from J, leaving 6 bases between. Looked up from germline, CDR1 is SGHRS and CDR2 is YFSETQ. CDR3 length equals 12 residues.

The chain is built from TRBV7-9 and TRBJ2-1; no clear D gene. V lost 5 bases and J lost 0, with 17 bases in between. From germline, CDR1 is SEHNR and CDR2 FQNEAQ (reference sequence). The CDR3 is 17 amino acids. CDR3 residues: CASSHWAESSSYNEQFF. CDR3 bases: TGTGCCAGCAGCCATTGGGCCGAATCGTCCTCCTACAATGAGCAGTTCTTC.

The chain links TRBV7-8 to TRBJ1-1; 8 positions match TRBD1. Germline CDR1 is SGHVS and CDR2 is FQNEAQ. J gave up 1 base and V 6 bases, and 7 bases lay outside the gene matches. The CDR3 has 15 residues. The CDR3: CASRGTGASNTEAFF. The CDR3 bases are TGTGCCAGCAGAGGGACAGGCGCCTCGAACACTGAAGCTTTCTTT.

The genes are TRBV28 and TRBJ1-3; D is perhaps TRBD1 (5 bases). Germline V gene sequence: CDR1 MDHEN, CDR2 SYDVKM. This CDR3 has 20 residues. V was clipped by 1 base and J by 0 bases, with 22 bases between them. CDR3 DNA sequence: TGTGCCAGCAGTTTATCCGGGAGGGGATCGGGCAGCTTCTCTGGAAACACCATATATTTT. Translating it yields CASSLSGRGSGSFSGNTIYF.

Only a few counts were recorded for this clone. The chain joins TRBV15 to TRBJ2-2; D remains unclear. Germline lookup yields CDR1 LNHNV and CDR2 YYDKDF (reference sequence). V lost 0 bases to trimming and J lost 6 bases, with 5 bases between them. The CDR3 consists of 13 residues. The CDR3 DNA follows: TGTGCCACCAGCAGAGATCTCGCCGGGGAGCTGTTTTTT. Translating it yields CATSRDLAGELFF. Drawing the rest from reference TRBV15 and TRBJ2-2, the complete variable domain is DAMVIQNPRYQVTQFGKPVTLSCSQTLNHNVMYWYQQKSSQAPKLLFHYYDKDFNNEADTPDNFQSRRPNTSFCFLDIRSPGLGDTAMYLCATSRDLAGELFFGEGSRLTVL.

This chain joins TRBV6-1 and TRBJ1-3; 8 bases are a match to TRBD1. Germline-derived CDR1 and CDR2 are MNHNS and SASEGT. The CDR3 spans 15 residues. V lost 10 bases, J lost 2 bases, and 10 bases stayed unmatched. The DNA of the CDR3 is TGTGCCACCGACCCGCAGGGGGCAGCTGGAAACACCATATATTTT. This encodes CATDPQGAAGNTIYF.